The source of this T cell receptor beta chain is a study of siplizumab effects on memory and regulatory T cells. Study-wide results and limits: Neither a naive nor a memory phenotype was assignable to roughly 75-97% of proliferating CD4+ or CD8+ clones. Naive T cells, seemingly more diverse than memory cells, seemed major alloresponse contributors. Proliferating siplizumab-culture Treg suppressive function went unconfirmed.

Trimming took 0 bases from V and 3 from J, leaving 6 bases between them. The CDR3 runs to 14 residues. Looked up from germline, CDR1 is SGHRS and CDR2 is YFSETQ. Assays captured around 97,000 TCR templates per sample. Repertoires were generated with immunoSEQ multiplex PCR, while TCRdb's copy carries only in-frame clones and drops some. The sample lists more than 85,000 clones; around nine tenths were seen once. A remark on this clone: What it recognizes is unknown.

The chain has TRBV5-1 and TRBJ2-2; D unresolved. The sequencing sample was made of CD4+ T cells sorted from blood. This TCR was recovered from a human donor in good health. The CDR3, as DNA: TGCGCCAGCAGCTTGGGGGCCTACACCGGGGAGCTGTTTTTT. Residues: CASSLGAYTGELFF.